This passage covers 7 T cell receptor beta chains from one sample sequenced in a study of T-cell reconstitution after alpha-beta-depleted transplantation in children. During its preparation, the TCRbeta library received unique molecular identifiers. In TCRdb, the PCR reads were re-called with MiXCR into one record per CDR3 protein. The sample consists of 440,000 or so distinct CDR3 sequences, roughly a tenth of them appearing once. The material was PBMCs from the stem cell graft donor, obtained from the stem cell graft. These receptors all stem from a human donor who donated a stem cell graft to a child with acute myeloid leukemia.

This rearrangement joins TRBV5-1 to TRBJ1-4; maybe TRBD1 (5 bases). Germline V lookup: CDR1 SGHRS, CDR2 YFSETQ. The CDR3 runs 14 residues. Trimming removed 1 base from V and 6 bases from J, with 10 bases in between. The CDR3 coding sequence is TGCGCCAGCAGCTTGCTGGGGGGGGATGAAAAACTGTTTTTT. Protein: CASSLLGGDEKLFF.

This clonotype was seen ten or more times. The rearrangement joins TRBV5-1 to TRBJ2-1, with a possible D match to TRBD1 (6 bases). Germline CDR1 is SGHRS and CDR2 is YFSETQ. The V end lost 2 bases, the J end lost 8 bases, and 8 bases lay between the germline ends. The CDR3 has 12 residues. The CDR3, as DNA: TGCGCCAGCAGCTTCAGGGGCGATGAGCAGTTCTTC. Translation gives CASSFRGDEQFF.

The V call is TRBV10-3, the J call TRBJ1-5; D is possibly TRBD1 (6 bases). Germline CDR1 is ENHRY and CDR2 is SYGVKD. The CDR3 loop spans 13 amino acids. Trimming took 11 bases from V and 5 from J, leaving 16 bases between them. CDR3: CASSGTFDQPQHF. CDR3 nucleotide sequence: TGTGCCTCCTCCGGGACATTTGATCAGCCCCAGCATTTT.

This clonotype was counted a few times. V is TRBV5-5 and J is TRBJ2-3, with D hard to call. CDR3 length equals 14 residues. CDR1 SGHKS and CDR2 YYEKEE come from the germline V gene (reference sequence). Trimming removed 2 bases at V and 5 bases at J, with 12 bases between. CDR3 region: CASSFRFFEDTQYF. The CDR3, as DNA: TGTGCCAGCAGCTTTAGGTTCTTCGAAGATACGCAGTATTTT.

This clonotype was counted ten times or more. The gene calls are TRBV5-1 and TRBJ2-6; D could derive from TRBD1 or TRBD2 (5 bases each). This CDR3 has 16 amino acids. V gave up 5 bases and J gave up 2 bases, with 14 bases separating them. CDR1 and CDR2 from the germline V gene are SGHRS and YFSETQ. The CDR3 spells CASRRDPQTGANVLTF. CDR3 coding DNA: TGCGCCAGCAGGAGGGACCCACAAACTGGGGCCAACGTCCTGACTTTC.

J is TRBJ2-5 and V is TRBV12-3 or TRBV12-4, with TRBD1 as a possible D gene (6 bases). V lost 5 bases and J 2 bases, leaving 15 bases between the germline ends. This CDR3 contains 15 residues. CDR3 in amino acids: CASSPSTGLQETQYF. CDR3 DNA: TGTGCCAGCAGTCCGTCGACAGGTTTACAAGAGACCCAGTACTTC.

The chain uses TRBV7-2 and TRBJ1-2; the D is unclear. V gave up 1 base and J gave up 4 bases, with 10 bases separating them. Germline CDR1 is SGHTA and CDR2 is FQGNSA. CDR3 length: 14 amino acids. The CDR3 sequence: CASSLDYSSYGYTF. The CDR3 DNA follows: TGTGCCAGCAGCTTAGACTACAGCTCCTATGGCTACACCTTC.